The 26 T cell receptor beta chains reported below all come from one sample, sequenced in a study of cytotoxic CD8 clonotypes in ibrutinib-treated CLL. The data were produced by immunoSEQ multiplex PCR, yet TCRdb's version contains in-frame clones alone and is incomplete. The sample holds 45,000 to 70,000 clones, over 55% seen once. The sequencing here drew on PBMCs, taken after 24 months of ibrutinib treatment. The receptor source for this set is a human donor with chronic lymphocytic leukemia.

This clone appeared once. The chain combines TRBV29-1 with TRBJ1-2; tentatively, D is TRBD1 (5 bases). CDR1 and CDR2 (germline): SQVTM, ANQGSEA. This CDR3 is 14 amino acids long. The germline V and J ends were trimmed by 6 bases and 6 bases, with 20 bases remaining between them. CDR3 sequence reads: CSVASTQGGNGYTF. Written as DNA, the CDR3 is TGCAGCGTCGCCTCAACGCAGGGCGGGAATGGCTACACCTTC.

This clone showed up just a few times. V is TRBV2 and J is TRBJ2-1; 14 positions match TRBD2. The V and J ends lost 8 bases and 2 bases, in that order; junction bases with no gene match: 8. The CDR3 sequence is 17 residues long. Germline V gene lookup returns CDR1 SNHLY and CDR2 FYNNEI. In nucleotides, the CDR3 is TGTGCCAGCCAGAGGGGACTAGCGGGGGAAACCTACAATGAGCAGTTCTTC. It encodes CASQRGLAGETYNEQFF.

This clone was detected only once. The chain couples TRBV7-9 to TRBJ2-1, with D maybe TRBD1 (5 bases). The CDR3 consists of 14 residues. CDR1 and CDR2 (germline): SEHNR, FQNEAQ (reference sequence). Trimming cost V 4 bases and J 8 bases, with 15 bases left between them. This CDR3 is CASSSTAPYDEQFF. The CDR3 region has the DNA TGTGCCAGCAGCTCGACAGCTCCTTACGATGAGCAGTTCTTC.

The V and J genes are TRBV19 and TRBJ2-7; 7 positions match TRBD1. The CDR3 extends over 16 amino acids. In germline, CDR1 is LNHDA, CDR2 SQIVND (reference sequence). J lost 5 bases, V lost 6 bases, and 16 bases had no gene match. The CDR3 nucleotides read TGTGCCAGTAGGACGAACCCCGGACAGGCTGGCGACGAGCAGTACTTC. It is translated as CASRTNPGQAGDEQYF.

The genes are TRBV7-2 and TRBJ2-6; weak D call: TRBD1 (5 bases). V was pared by 1 base and J by 0 bases, with 13 bases between. CDR3 length: 18 residues. CDR1 and CDR2 from the germline V gene are SGHTA and FQGNSA. CDR3 DNA: TGTGCCAGCAGCTTAGGGCAGGGAATCCCCTCTGGGGCCAACGTCCTGACTTTC. Protein product: CASSLGQGIPSGANVLTF.

This clone was observed many times. The chain links TRBV5-1 to TRBJ2-5, with D perhaps TRBD1 or TRBD2 (6 bases each). Trimming stripped 1 base from V and 0 bases from J, with 13 bases between. This CDR3 region has 16 residues. Germline CDR1 reads SGHRS; CDR2 reads YFSETQ. CDR3 nucleotide sequence: TGCGCCAGCAGCTTGATTGGAGGGGGTCACCAAGAGACCCAGTACTTC. This codes for CASSLIGGGHQETQYF.

This clone was observed a single time. This chain joins TRBV6-5 and TRBJ2-2; D uncertain. Germline CDR1 and CDR2: MNHEY and SVGAGI. The CDR3 covers 16 residues. Trimming left V 2 bases short and J 4 bases short, with 14 bases between. The CDR3 nucleotides are TGTGCCAGCAGTTACGTGGGTAGCCTTAGCACCGGGGAGCTGTTTTTT. Translating gives CASSYVGSLSTGELFF.

V gene TRBV11-2 combines with J gene TRBJ2-3; 9 bases are a match to TRBD1. Germline V CDR1 and CDR2: SGHAT, FQNNGV. The CDR3 has 15 amino acids. V shed 5 bases and J 4 bases; nucleotides not matched to a gene: 7. CDR3: CASSTTGGGADTQYF. The CDR3 DNA follows: TGTGCCAGCAGCACAACAGGGGGCGGCGCAGATACGCAGTATTTT.

This clone has just a few counts. The chain recombines TRBV28 with TRBJ1-4; tentative D call: TRBD1 (6 bases). Per the germline V gene, CDR1 is MDHEN and CDR2 is SYDVKM. This CDR3 is built from 16 residues. Trimming pared 2 bases from V and 10 bases from J, leaving 20 bases between. The CDR3 loop reads CASSLTPLGGVGKLFF. DNA for the CDR3: TGTGCCAGCAGTTTAACCCCCTTGGGGGGCGTTGGAAAACTGTTTTTT.

In this sample, this clone turned up a few times. This rearrangement joins TRBV18 to TRBJ2-2; 8 bases map to TRBD1. The germline CDR1 and CDR2 sequences are KGHSH and LQKENI. Unmatched junction bases numbered 14, after V lost 6 bases and J lost 2 bases. The CDR3 covers 18 residues. The DNA for the CDR3 is TGTGCCAGCTCTCCTTTGGCCACTGACAGGGGTAACACCGGGGAGCTGTTTTTT. Translated, it gives CASSPLATDRGNTGELFF.

This clone appeared a few times. The chain is built from TRBV27 and TRBJ2-5, with D perhaps matching TRBD2 (7 bases). The CDR3 runs 16 residues. Trimming stripped 3 bases from V and 0 bases from J, with 14 bases between. Germline values: CDR1 MNHEY, CDR2 SMNVEV (reference sequence). CDR3 in amino acids: CASSFRRGRDQETQYF. The CDR3 coding sequence is TGTGCCAGCAGTTTTCGGCGGGGGCGAGACCAAGAGACCCAGTACTTC.

The chain carries TRBV7-9 and TRBJ2-1; D remains unclear. Per the germline V gene, CDR1 is SEHNR and CDR2 is FQNEAQ (reference sequence). This CDR3 region has 12 residues. V lost 5 bases, J lost 8 bases, and 10 bases lay in between. The CDR3, as DNA: TGTGCCAGCAGCCCTAGTTCCCATGAGCAGTTCTTC. Its translation is CASSPSSHEQFF. The full variable domain, with the rest looked up from reference TRBV7-9 and TRBJ2-1, is DTGVSQNPRHKITKRGQNVTFRCDPISEHNRLYWYRQTLGQGPEFLTYFQNEAQLEKSRLLSDRFSAERPKGSFSTLEIQRTEQGDSAMYLCASSPSSHEQFFGPGTRLTVL.

The gene calls are TRBV27 and TRBJ2-7; 7 nucleotides match TRBD2. The CDR3 extends over 14 amino acids. The junction had 4 bases not matched to a gene; V was cut back by 3 bases and J by 2 bases. Germline CDR1 is MNHEY and CDR2 is SMNVEV (reference sequence). The CDR3 spells CASSLASGAYEQYF. Written as DNA, the CDR3 is TGTGCCAGCAGTTTGGCTAGCGGAGCCTACGAGCAGTACTTC.

The chain is built from TRBV29-1 and TRBJ2-3; perhaps TRBD1 as D (6 bases). The CDR3 loop spans 16 amino acids. CDR1 and CDR2 from the germline V gene are SQVTM and ANQGSEA. V was pared by 3 bases and J by 5 bases, with 21 bases between. The DNA for the CDR3 is TGCAGCGTTGACTCACGGACACTTCGAGGGGGAGATACGCAGTATTTT. It is translated as CSVDSRTLRGGDTQYF.

The chain uses TRBV21-1 and TRBJ2-7; the D call in the table, TRBD2, was not verified against the DNA. TRBV21-1 is a pseudogene. The CDR3 contains 16 residues. In DNA form, the CDR3 reads TGTGCCAGCAGCAAAGCGCGGGGTAGGGCTTCCTACGAGCAGTACTTC. Translated, it gives CASSKARGRASYEQYF.

This clone occurred a few times. As DNA, the CDR3 is TGTGCCAGTAGTTCATTCCGGGACACGTCAGCCCAGCATTTT. This gives the protein CASSSFRDTSAQHF. The V gene is TRBV19, the J gene TRBJ1-5; TRBD1 is a possible D gene (6 bases). The CDR3 length is 14 residues. CDR1 is LNHDA and CDR2 is SQIVND in the germline V gene (reference sequence). Trimming removed 5 bases from V and 11 bases from J, with 19 bases in between.

At least ten counts were recorded for this clone. CDR3 sequence reads: CASSLVWRNTEAFF. The CDR3 region has the DNA TGTGCCAGCAGCTTGGTCTGGAGGAACACTGAAGCTTTCTTT. This chain uses TRBV5-6 with TRBJ1-1; D is undetermined. V lost 0 bases to trimming and J lost 1 base, with 7 bases between them. This CDR3 is built from 14 residues. Germline-derived CDR1 and CDR2 are SGHDT and YYEEEE.

This clone came up a few times. The chain recombines TRBV28 with TRBJ1-2, with D possibly matching TRBD1 (5 bases). Germline V CDR1 and CDR2: MDHEN, SYDVKM. The germline V and J ends were trimmed by 7 bases and 7 bases, with 19 bases remaining between them. This CDR3 spans 14 amino acids. As DNA, the CDR3 is TGTGCCAGCAATAGAGTAGGAGGGGTCGGTGGCTACACCTTC. Protein product: CASNRVGGVGGYTF.

This chain connects TRBV6-5 to TRBJ1-1; 7 positions match TRBD1. The CDR3 loop spans 16 amino acids. CDR1 is MNHEY, CDR2 SVGAGI, per germline. Losses at the gene ends were 0 bases for V and 4 bases for J; bases not matched to a gene: 8. CDR3 sequence: CASSYSGQLDRTEAFF. As DNA, the CDR3 is TGTGCCAGCAGTTACTCGGGACAGCTGGACCGCACTGAAGCTTTCTTT.

The rearrangement joins TRBV21-1 to TRBJ2-7; the D call of TRBD1 is as the table states it, not checked on the DNA. TRBV21-1 is assigned pseudogene status. The CDR3 is made up of 19 amino acids. DNA of the CDR3: TGTGCCAGCATCAGACGTCCGGGACAGGGGAATCAGAGCTCCTACGAGCAGTACGTC. Protein product: CASIRRPGQGNQSSYEQYV.

The V and J genes are TRBV25-1 and TRBJ1-4; TRBD1 is a possible D gene (5 bases). V was pared by 1 base and J by 5 bases, with 5 bases between. The CDR3 is 13 residues long. CDR1 and CDR2 (germline): MGHDK, SYGVNS. CDR3 loop: CASSEWGNEKLFF. The CDR3 DNA follows: TGTGCCAGCAGTGAATGGGGGAATGAAAAACTGTTTTTT. Variable domain in full (rest from reference TRBV25-1 and TRBJ1-4): EADIYQTPRYLVIGTGKKITLECSQTMGHDKMYWYQQDPGMELHLIHYSYGVNSTEKGDLSSESTVSRIRTEHFPLTLESARPSHTSQYLCASSEWGNEKLFFGSGTQLSVL.

The rearrangement uses TRBV10-1 and TRBJ1-1; D is uncertain. The CDR3 sequence is 14 residues long. Trimming stripped 0 bases from V and 4 bases from J, with 9 bases between. In germline, CDR1 is WNHNN, CDR2 SYGVQD (reference sequence). The CDR3 coding sequence is TGCGCCAGCAGTGAGTCGGGTCCCGCCACTGAAGCTTTCTTT. Its protein is CASSESGPATEAFF.

The chain employs TRBV19 and TRBJ2-2; D gene ambiguous. The CDR3 has 15 amino acids. The V end lost 6 bases, the J end lost 0 bases, and 11 bases lay between the germline ends. The V gene's germline CDR1 is LNHDA and CDR2 SQIVND (reference sequence). The CDR3, as DNA: TGTGCCAGTAGACTGGTACACGCGAACACCGGGGAGCTGTTTTTT. Translated: CASRLVHANTGELFF.

The J gene is TRBJ2-3, the V gene TRBV5-1, with TRBD1 identical over 9 bases. V gave up 4 bases and J gave up 8 bases; unmatched junction bases: 11. The CDR3 totals 15 residues. The germline CDR1 and CDR2 sequences are SGHRS and YFSETQ. The CDR3 bases are TGCGCCAGCAGCCGCGACTCGGACAGGGGAACTACGCAGTATTTT. Protein sequence: CASSRDSDRGTTQYF.

The chain employs TRBV5-4 and TRBJ2-2; 9 bases are a match to TRBD1. Losses at the gene ends were 3 bases for V and 4 bases for J; bases not matched to a gene: 4. The CDR3 is made up of 15 amino acids. CDR1 SGHNT and CDR2 YYREEE come from the germline V gene (reference sequence). The CDR3 DNA reads as TGTGCCAGCAGCTATCGGACAGGGGTCACCGGGGAGCTGTTTTTT. This translates into CASSYRTGVTGELFF.

The chain joins TRBV10-3 to TRBJ2-5; D possibly corresponds to TRBD2 (6 bases). Deletions cut 10 bases from V and 0 bases from J, with 9 bases between. The germline CDR1 and CDR2 sequences are ENHRY and SYGVKD. This CDR3 spans 12 amino acids. CDR3 DNA sequence: TGTGCCACCGGGGGAAACCAAGAGACCCAGTACTTC. Its protein is CATGGNQETQYF.